This T cell receptor (beta chain) was documented in a study of T-cell memory formation after mild COVID-19. Each CDR3 protein is one row after TCRdb ran MiXCR on the 5' RACE reads. The sample lists 85,000 to 130,000 distinct CDR3 sequences, more than 15% seen once, with 28% in the top ten. CDR1 is SGDLS, CDR2 YYNGEE, per germline. V trimming: 4 bases; J trimming: 1 base; junction bases outside the gene matches: 4. The CDR3 spans 16 residues. The sequenced material came from PBMCs or a T cell subset sorted from them (not recorded which). The chain recombines TRBV9 with TRBJ2-5; 13 positions match TRBD2. The TCR was taken from an adult woman who had mild COVID-19 (a few samples of this study predate the infection). Cell type and time point are not known. DNA of the CDR3: TGTGCCAGCAGCTATAGACTAGCGGGGGGCCAAGAGACCCAGTACTTC. Amino acids: CASSYRLAGGQETQYF.